These 15 T cell receptor beta chains originate from one sample sequenced in a study of control samples from healthy donors and cancer patients. TCRdb keeps only in-frame clones here, not all; method: immunoSEQ multiplex PCR. The table lists about 79,000 clones, approximately 93% of them singletons, with over 0.95% in the top ten. Sequenced material: PBMCs. These TCRs come from a woman aged 35 to 49 with lung cancer.

The chain employs TRBV19 and TRBJ1-6, with 8 bases fitting TRBD1. CDR3 size: 18 residues. The germline V gene encodes CDR1 LNHDA and CDR2 SQIVND (reference sequence). Trimming removed 6 bases from V and 1 base from J; junction bases left unmatched: 11. The CDR3 DNA reads as TGTGCCAGTAGCGCACAAGACAGGGGAGCATCCTATAATTCACCCCTCCACTTT. Amino acid sequence: CASSAQDRGASYNSPLHF. The variable domain in full, with the rest retrieved from reference TRBV19 and TRBJ1-6, is DGGITQSPKYLFRKEGQNVTLSCEQNLNHDAMYWYRQDPGQGLRLIYYSQIVNDFQKGDIAEGYSVSREKKESFPLTVTSAQKNPTAFYLCASSAQDRGASYNSPLHFGNGTRLTVT.

The chain combines TRBV9 with TRBJ1-1, with D perhaps matching TRBD1 (5 bases). The CDR3 sequence is 15 residues long. The V end lost 4 bases, the J end lost 8 bases, and 21 bases lay between the germline ends. Germline-derived CDR1 and CDR2 are SGDLS and YYNGEE. Here the CDR3 DNA reads TGTGCCAGCAGCCCGCCGGGACGAGGAACACTGGAAGCTTTCTTT. This encodes CASSPPGRGTLEAFF. The full variable domain, rest sourced from reference TRBV9 and TRBJ1-1, is DSGVTQTPKHLITATGQRVTLRCSPRSGDLSVYWYQQSLDQGLQFLIQYYNGEERAKGNILERFSAQQFPDLHSELNLSSLELGDSALYFCASSPPGRGTLEAFFGQGTRLTVV.

The rearrangement joins TRBV7-9 to TRBJ1-2; 7 bases map to TRBD1. Germline lookup yields CDR1 SEHNR and CDR2 FQNEAQ (reference sequence). J lost 4 bases, V lost 0 bases, and 14 bases had no gene match. The CDR3 spans 18 residues. The CDR3 spells CASSLALFKDRTLYGYTF. As DNA, the CDR3 is TGTGCCAGCAGCTTAGCCTTGTTCAAGGACAGGACCCTCTATGGCTACACCTTC.

CDR3 nucleotide sequence: TGTGCCAGTAGTATAGGTACAGCTTACGAGCAGTACTTC. This sequence encodes CASSIGTAYEQYF. The genes are TRBV19 and TRBJ2-7, with D hard to call. Trimming took 1 base from V and 4 from J, leaving 8 bases between them. From germline, CDR1 is LNHDA and CDR2 SQIVND (reference sequence). The CDR3 runs 13 residues.

The rearrangement uses TRBV13 and TRBJ1-1, with D perhaps matching TRBD1 (5 bases). The CDR3 has 15 residues. Germline V lookup: CDR1 PRHDT, CDR2 FYEKMQ (reference sequence). Deletions cut 1 base from V and 2 bases from J, with 11 bases between. The CDR3 sequence is CASSLEPGRNTEAFF. The CDR3 bases are TGTGCCAGCAGCTTAGAACCGGGGCGTAACACTGAAGCTTTCTTT.

The chain uses TRBV5-1 and TRBJ1-4; the D is unclear. The CDR3 extends over 16 amino acids. From germline, CDR1 is SGHRS and CDR2 YFSETQ. Trimming shortened V by 0 bases and J by 5 bases, and 14 bases separated the two germline ends. CDR3 sequence reads: CASSLALNHGNEKLFF. DNA of the CDR3: TGCGCCAGCAGCTTGGCCCTTAATCACGGGAATGAAAAACTGTTTTTT.

Written as DNA, the CDR3 is TGTGCCATCAGCCCAGGGGAGCCGGGCGGCTACACCTTC. Amino acid sequence: CAISPGEPGGYTF. The gene calls are TRBV10-3 and TRBJ1-2; D might be TRBD1 (6 bases). The germline CDR1 and CDR2 sequences are ENHRY and SYGVKD. The ends were cut back, 6 bases at V and 8 bases at J, with 16 bases in the middle. CDR3 size: 13 residues.

The table lists this clone with a count of one. The rearrangement uses TRBV27 and TRBJ1-1; possible D gene TRBD1, 5 bases. Trimming removed 11 bases at V and 1 base at J, with 17 bases between. CDR3 size: 14 residues. Germline lookup yields CDR1 MNHEY and CDR2 SMNVEV (reference sequence). CDR3 sequence: CAAVGGDSNTEAFF. DNA of the CDR3: TGTGCCGCAGTGGGGGGGGATTCGAACACTGAAGCTTTCTTT.

This rearrangement joins TRBV7-9 to TRBJ2-1, with D hard to call. CDR1 and CDR2 from the germline V gene are SEHNR and FQNEAQ (reference sequence). There are 16 residues in the CDR3. The V and J ends lost 5 bases and 6 bases respectively, with 20 bases between them. The CDR3 loop is CASSPRGAGRVNEQFF. CDR3 DNA: TGTGCCAGCAGCCCCCGAGGAGCCGGAAGGGTCAATGAGCAGTTCTTC.

This chain connects TRBV5-4 to TRBJ2-1, with 10 nucleotides matching TRBD1. This CDR3 is built from 16 residues. The ends lost 8 bases at V and 6 bases at J; junction bases unmatched: 14. CDR1 and CDR2 from the germline V gene are SGHNT and YYREEE (reference sequence). This chain's CDR3 is CASFNPRDRGGNEQFF. The CDR3 nucleotides are TGTGCCAGTTTTAATCCCCGGGACAGGGGCGGCAATGAGCAGTTCTTC.

The genes are TRBV5-4 and TRBJ2-3; no definite D call. Germline values: CDR1 SGHNT, CDR2 YYREEE (reference sequence). V was trimmed by 2 bases and J by 0 bases, leaving 7 bases between them. The CDR3 consists of 14 residues. For the CDR3, the DNA is TGTGCCAGCAGCTTATCACAGAGCACAGATACGCAGTATTTT. Amino acids: CASSLSQSTDTQYF. Supplemented by reference TRBV5-4 and TRBJ2-3, the full variable domain reads ETGVTQSPTHLIKTRGQQVTLRCSSQSGHNTVSWYQQALGQGPQFIFQYYREEENGRGNFPPRFSGLQFPNYSSELNVNALELDDSALYLCASSLSQSTDTQYFGPGTRLTVL.

This clone has only one observation. This rearrangement joins TRBV9 to TRBJ2-5; unclear D gene. The CDR3 is 13 amino acids. Trimming shortened V by 2 bases and J by 4 bases, and 9 bases separated the two germline ends. Germline CDR1 and CDR2: SGDLS and YYNGEE. CDR3 protein: CASSVSLGETQYF. CDR3 nucleotide sequence: TGTGCCAGCAGCGTGAGCTTGGGAGAGACCCAGTACTTC.

The chain employs TRBV27 and TRBJ1-4; the D gene is possibly TRBD1 (6 bases). The germline V gene has CDR1 MNHEY and CDR2 SMNVEV (reference sequence). Trimming took 5 bases from V and 0 from J, leaving 16 bases between them. This CDR3 is built from 17 residues. CDR3 protein: CASSPRGKPATNEKLFF. The DNA of the CDR3 is TGTGCCAGCAGTCCAAGGGGGAAACCTGCAACTAATGAAAAACTGTTTTTT. The whole variable domain, remainder taken from reference TRBV27 and TRBJ1-4, is EAQVTQNPRYLITVTGKKLTVTCSQNMNHEYMSWYRQDPGLGLRQIYYSMNVEVTDKGDVPEGYKVSRKEKRNFPLILESPSPNQTSLYFCASSPRGKPATNEKLFFGSGTQLSVL.

A remark on this clone: Additional DNA sequences in this sample encode the identical CDR3. The chain employs TRBV5-1 and TRBJ1-3; 8 nucleotides match TRBD1. Germline values: CDR1 SGHRS, CDR2 YFSETQ. After removal of 3 bases from V and 4 bases from J, the junction contained 6 bases not matched to a gene. This CDR3 has 15 amino acids. The CDR3 bases are TGCGCCAGCAGCTCCGGACAGGGTTCCGGAAACACCATATATTTT. Translation: CASSSGQGSGNTIYF.

J is TRBJ1-5 and V is TRBV9; D gene ambiguous. V lost 3 bases, J lost 3 bases, and 10 bases lay in between. Germline values: CDR1 SGDLS, CDR2 YYNGEE. CDR3 size: 14 residues. CDR3 DNA: TGTGCCAGCAGCGCGTACCAGACCAATCAGCCCCAGCATTTT. Protein sequence: CASSAYQTNQPQHF.